This T cell receptor beta chain was found in a study of blood T cell repertoires in COVID-19. Overall study: The United States, Italy and Spain provided the acute and convalescent COVID-19 samples. Sources were T cells, B-cell-depleted T cells, or PBMCs; the material itself was cDNA or gDNA.

Per the study methods: Estimation of nucleated cell counts relied on the amplification of reference gene primers. Profiled with immunoSEQ multiplex PCR; TCRdb holds only in-frame clones, not every one. V and J calls and clone size are as listed in that table; D and trimming were resolved from the DNA. The table records approximately 200,000 clones, 85% to 90% of them present only once. V lost 2 bases and J lost 4, with 9 bases in between. Per the germline V gene, CDR1 is MDHEN and CDR2 is SYDVKM. The CDR3 is 15 residues long. The chain combines TRBV28 with TRBJ1-6; D uncertain. The receptor's source is a woman aged 60-75 years with acute or convalescent COVID-19. Sequencing was done on a sample of peripheral blood. The CDR3 reads CASSLQAGYNSPLHF. DNA of the CDR3: TGTGCCAGCAGTTTACAGGCGGGTTATAATTCACCCCTCCACTTT.